These T cell receptor beta chains were read from a single sample in a study of blood T cell repertoires in COVID-19. The table came from immunoSEQ multiplex PCR; TCRdb's copy has only in-frame clones and leaves some out. The data show around 130,000 clones, with 82% seen just once and 3.5% to 5% held by the top ten. The sample was peripheral blood. The receptors were sampled from a woman aged 80 or over with acute or convalescent COVID-19. CDR3s include the opening cysteine and the closing phenylalanine or tryptophan. The D gene is left open where the match is weak. The listing skips clone size in some rows; elsewhere it reads once, few, many or a size class.

TGCGCCAGCAGCCTAGAGGAGACCCAGTACTTC	CASSLEETQYF	-	-	TRBV5-1	TRBJ2-5
TGTGCCAGCTCCCGGGACAGGGCCGGCAATCAGCCCCAGCATTTT	CASSRDRAGNQPQHF	-	TRBD1	TRBV4-2	TRBJ1-5
TGTGCCAGTAGAGAGACAGTGCCCCGATACAATGAGCAGTTCTTC	CASRETVPRYNEQFF	-	-	TRBV19	TRBJ2-1
TGTGCCAGCAGCCCACCTTGGAGGGAGGGGGGTTTGGTGCAGTACTTC	CASSPPWREGGLVQYF	-	-	TRBV7-8	TRBJ2-7
TGTGCCAGCAGTTTGGGGGGGCACACTGAAGCTTTCTTT	CASSLGGHTEAFF	-	-	TRBV27	TRBJ1-1
TGTGCCAGCAGTGAATTAGGGGAAGTCCCAGATACGCAGTATTTT	CASSELGEVPDTQYF	-	-	TRBV6-1	TRBJ2-3
TGTGCCAGCACCCGAGGCAGGGGGCGCCCCGGCTTAGGTTCACCCCTCCACTTT	CASTRGRGRPGLGSPLHF	once	TRBD1	TRBV27	TRBJ1-6
TGCGCCAGCAGCGCCCCAGGGGTTGCTGAGACCCAGTACTTC	CASSAPGVAETQYF	-	-	TRBV5-1	TRBJ2-5
TGTGCCAGCAGGCTAAATGGAGCGGGAGTGATTTCCTACAATGAGCAGTTCTTC	CASRLNGAGVISYNEQFF	-	TRBD2	TRBV4-2	TRBJ2-1
TGTGCCAGCAGCCTCACAGGGAGAGGCTACACCTTC	CASSLTGRGYTF	-	-	TRBV28	TRBJ1-2
TGTGCCAGCAGTTTATCCACCTTGACAGGGGAGAGGATTGGGGAGGCCAAAAACATTCAGTACTTC	CASSLSTLTGERIGEAKNIQYF	-	TRBD1	TRBV28	TRBJ2-4
TGTGCCAGCAGCACGGACAGGGTTGGTTCACCCCTCCACTTT	CASSTDRVGSPLHF	-	TRBD1	TRBV5-4	TRBJ1-6
TGTGCCAGCAGTGACCACCTAGCGGCCCTCACAGATACGCAGTATTTT	CASSDHLAALTDTQYF	once	TRBD2	TRBV2	TRBJ2-3
TGTGCCAGCCTAAGGAACTTCTTCCCGGGAGGGACAGATACGCAGTATTTT	CASLRNFFPGGTDTQYF	-	TRBD2	TRBV27	TRBJ2-3
TGTGCCAGCAGCCAACTACACAGGGGGCCCCTCGAGCAGTACTTC	CASSQLHRGPLEQYF	-	TRBD1	TRBV3-1/TRBV3-2	TRBJ2-7
TGTGCCAGCAGTGAAGTCCGGTTTCGGGATCAGCCCCAGCATTTT	CASSEVRFRDQPQHF	-	-	TRBV28	TRBJ1-5
TGTGCCAGCAGTCGGGGACAGGGTCGGCATGAGCAGTTCTTC	CASSRGQGRHEQFF	-	TRBD1	TRBV27	TRBJ2-1
TGTGCCAGCAGCCCGACAGGGGCAAGAAACACTGAAGCTTTCTTT	CASSPTGARNTEAFF	few	TRBD1	TRBV7-6	TRBJ1-1
TGTGCCAGCAGTGACGTTTTAGGGGCTTACGAGCAGTACTTC	CASSDVLGAYEQYF	-	-	TRBV2	TRBJ2-7
TGTGCCAGCAGCTTAGCGTGGCTAGCGGGAAATGAGCAGTTCTTC	CASSLAWLAGNEQFF	-	TRBD2	TRBV7-2	TRBJ2-1
TGTGCAAGTCGCTTAGACGAGGAGACAGGGGGGTCCCTCGGATATGGCTACACCTTC	CASRLDEETGGSLGYGYTF	-	-	TRBV12-2	TRBJ1-2
TGTGCCAGCAGTGAAGCGCCAGGGCATAGCAATCAGCCCCAGCATTTT	CASSEAPGHSNQPQHF	few	-	TRBV6-1	TRBJ1-5
TGCGCCAGCAGCCAAGCGACGGCCTGGACATGGGAGAACACTGAAGCTTTCTTT	CASSQATAWTWENTEAFF	-	-	TRBV4-1	TRBJ1-1
TGTGCCAGCTCACCCCCGGGACTATACTACGAGCAGTACTTC	CASSPPGLYYEQYF	-	TRBD2	TRBV18	TRBJ2-7
TGCAGCGTTGGCGGGGGGTTGGGGGAGACCCAGTACTTC	CSVGGGLGETQYF	few	TRBD2	TRBV29-1	TRBJ2-5
TGTGCCTGGAGTGTACCCTGGACAGGGGCGAACACTGAAGCTTTCTTT	CAWSVPWTGANTEAFF	few	TRBD1	TRBV30	TRBJ1-1
TGTGCCAGTAGTGGACTAGCGGGGAGCTCCTACGAGCAGTACTTC	CASSGLAGSSYEQYF	-	TRBD2	TRBV19	TRBJ2-7
TGCGCCAGCAGCGCGTACAGGGGAGTCCCCTACGAGCAGTACTTC	CASSAYRGVPYEQYF	-	TRBD1	TRBV5-1	TRBJ2-7
TGTGCCAGCAGTACACAGGGCGCTAATGAAAAACTGTTTTTT	CASSTQGANEKLFF	few	-	TRBV2	TRBJ1-4
TGTGCCAGCAGTTTCATCACAGGGGGCGAGTCCTATAATTCACCCCTCCACTTT	CASSFITGGESYNSPLHF	-	TRBD1	TRBV28	TRBJ1-6
TGTGCCAGCAGTGAATCGGGTTGGGGCAGCCACTATGGCTACACCTTC	CASSESGWGSHYGYTF	once	-	TRBV6-1	TRBJ1-2
TGTGCCAGCAGCCCCCGGCCCATGGGCGGAGGGAACACCGGGGAGCTGTTTTTT	CASSPRPMGGGNTGELFF	-	-	TRBV7-7	TRBJ2-2
TGTGCCAGCAGGCCTACAGGGACCTATGGCTACACCTTC	CASRPTGTYGYTF	once	-	TRBV27	TRBJ1-2
TGTGCCAGCAGTTTGAGCGGATGGGGAGACATTCAGTACTTC	CASSLSGWGDIQYF	-	-	TRBV28	TRBJ2-4
TGTGCCAGCAGCGTCGCGGAATGGATGACAGATACGCAGTATTTT	CASSVAEWMTDTQYF	-	-	TRBV9	TRBJ2-3
TGTGCCAGCAGTGTAGGACTAGCGGGAGAATATACGCAGTATTTT	CASSVGLAGEYTQYF	-	TRBD2	TRBV2	TRBJ2-3
TGTGCCAGCTCACTCCGGGACAGGGATGAAGCTTTCTTT	CASSLRDRDEAFF	-	TRBD1	TRBV18	TRBJ1-1
TGTGCCAGCAGTACCCCCACTACAGGGGTGGGGACGCAGTATTTT	CASSTPTTGVGTQYF	-	TRBD1	TRBV27	TRBJ2-3
TGTGCCATTCAGGAACAGGGAAGCACAGATACGCAGTATTTT	CAIQEQGSTDTQYF	-	-	TRBV6-5	TRBJ2-3
TGTGCCAGCAGAGACAGGGAAGCCAAAGACATTCAGTACTTC	CASRDREAKDIQYF	-	TRBD1	TRBV5-6	TRBJ2-4